This T cell receptor beta chain was recorded in a study of response to subunit inactivated influenza vaccine. Study-wide points: The authors suggested that every seasonal influenza vaccination recruits few new T cells.

V dropped 3 bases and J dropped 0 bases, with 6 bases sitting between them. The V gene's germline CDR1 is SGHDN and CDR2 FVKESK. This CDR3 is built from 14 residues. TCRdb used MiXCR to reprocess the RT-PCR reads, holding one entry per CDR3 protein. The sample lists hundreds of thousands of distinct CDR3 sequences, approximately 15% occurring once. This clonotype has at least ten counts. Antigen: not known. The source of this sequence is a man aged 45 to 75 who received an inactivated influenza vaccine. Sequenced material: CD4+ T cells sorted from PBMCs, taken about 24 months after vaccination. The chain uses TRBV14 and TRBJ1-3; no firm D call. As DNA, the CDR3 is TGTGCCAGCAGCCATCTGGTCTCTGGAAACACCATATATTTT. Amino acid sequence: CASSHLVSGNTIYF.